One TCR beta chain is described in this entry. Each donor was healthy, and each was a bone marrow donor. The source of the sample is a study of cytomegalovirus exposure and HLA in healthy donors. The PCR employed 60 Vbeta primers together with 13 Jbeta primers. Clones were sequenced by immunoSEQ multiplex PCR, and TCRdb holds only the in-frame ones, with some missing. The sample holds roughly 200,000 clones, 82% seen once. This CDR3 comprises 16 residues. CDR1 is SNHLY and CDR2 is FYNNEI in the germline V gene. V was cut by 0 bases and J by 5 bases, with 16 bases left in between. The chain couples TRBV2 to TRBJ1-2; tentatively, D is TRBD1 (6 bases). This receptor was obtained from a woman between 35 and 50 years old in good health and CMV-seronegative. The sequenced material came from PBMCs. CDR3 in DNA: TGTGCCAGCAGTGAAGCGCTTTTGGGACAAAGTTATGGCTACACCTTC. Translated, it gives CASSEALLGQSYGYTF.